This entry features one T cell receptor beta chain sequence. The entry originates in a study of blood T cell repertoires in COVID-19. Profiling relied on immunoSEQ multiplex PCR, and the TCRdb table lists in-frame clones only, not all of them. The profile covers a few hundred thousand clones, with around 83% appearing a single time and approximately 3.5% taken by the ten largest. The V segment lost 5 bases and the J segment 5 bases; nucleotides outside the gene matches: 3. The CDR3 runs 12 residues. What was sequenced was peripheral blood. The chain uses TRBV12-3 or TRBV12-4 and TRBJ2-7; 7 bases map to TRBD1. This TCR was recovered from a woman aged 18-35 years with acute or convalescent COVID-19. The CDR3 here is CASSRQGDEQYF. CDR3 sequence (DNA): TGTGCCAGCAGTCGACAGGGTGACGAGCAGTACTTC.